Included here is one T cell receptor (beta chain) sequence, with context. Using immunoSEQ multiplex PCR, the repertoire was profiled, and TCRdb retains in-frame clones only, with some absent. The data contain under 50,000 clones, about 94% of them singletons. This specimen comes from a study of T cell changes during pregnancy in multiple sclerosis. Germline V gene lookup returns CDR1 KGHSH and CDR2 LQKENI. The CDR3 spans 17 residues. With 5 bases removed from V and 2 bases from J, the gap between germline ends came to 20 bases. The chain uses TRBV18 and TRBJ2-3; maybe TRBD2 (5 bases). The sequence was collected from a female donor with multiple sclerosis, enrolled in a pregnancy study. The sample in question was CD8+ T cells from peripheral blood mononuclear cells, obtained after pregnancy. The CDR3 sequence is CASSSTETGRNTDTQYF. CDR3 nucleotides: TGTGCCAGCTCATCAACAGAGACGGGAAGGAACACAGATACGCAGTATTTT.